These T cell receptor beta chains were read from a single sample in a study of shared clonotypes between healthy human individuals. The protocol was immunoSEQ multiplex PCR, while the TCRdb copy is restricted to in-frame clones and leaves out a portion. The sample records 450,000 to 500,000 clones, 60% to 80% being singletons. Sequenced: PBMCs. The receptors were sampled from a woman aged 40 to 49 in good health. Some clones in this sample may be carry-over from other donors' samples. Each CDR3 is given with its conserved first and last residue. A D gene is named only where the DNA matches it firmly. The size entry is marked missing in some rows and otherwise reads once, few, many or a size class.

d_gene,j_gene,abundance,v_gene,CDR3nt,CDR3aa
-,TRBJ2-7,-,TRBV11-2,TGTGCCAGCAGCCAGGGTATTGGGGCAGGGAGCTGGGACGAGCAGTACTTC,CASSQGIGAGSWDEQYF
-,TRBJ2-1,-,TRBV2,TGTGCCAGCAGTCCACGACTAGTGGAGAGGGATGAGCAGTTCTTC,CASSPRLVERDEQFF
-,TRBJ1-5,-,TRBV7-2,TGTGCCAGCAGCTTCCAGGGAGGGAACGGACGGCCCCAGCATTTT,CASSFQGGNGRPQHF
-,TRBJ1-5,-,TRBV7-2,TGTGCCAGCAGCTTAGGCAGAGATCAGCCCCAGCATTTT,CASSLGRDQPQHF
-,TRBJ2-5,-,TRBV5-1,TGCGCCAGTTTTAACTCCGGGGGACAAGAGACCCAGTACTTC,CASFNSGGQETQYF
-,TRBJ2-7,-,TRBV11-2,TGTGCCAGCAGCTTAGAAGGTCCCCTCGAGCAGTACTTC,CASSLEGPLEQYF
-,TRBJ2-3,-,TRBV19,TGTGCCAGTAGTATAGTAGGGGGAAGCACAGATACGCAGTATTTT,CASSIVGGSTDTQYF
-,TRBJ2-3,-,TRBV27,TGTGCCAGCAGTCAAGGCACAGATACGCAGTATTTT,CASSQGTDTQYF
TRBD1,TRBJ1-1,few,TRBV19,TGTGCCAGTAGTCCTGGGACAGGGGGCGGCGGTGCTTTCTTT,CASSPGTGGGGAFF
-,TRBJ2-1,-,TRBV12-5,TGTGCTAGTGGGCTGACGAATGGTGAGCAGTTCTTC,CASGLTNGEQFF
TRBD1,TRBJ1-1,-,TRBV28,TGTGCCAGCAGTGAGATGGACAGGATGAACACTGAAGCTTTCTTT,CASSEMDRMNTEAFF
TRBD2,TRBJ2-1,once,TRBV25-1,TGTGCCAGCAGTGAAAGTTTGGGGACTAGCGGGAACAACAATGAGCAGTTCTTC,CASSESLGTSGNNNEQFF
TRBD2,TRBJ2-7,-,TRBV27,TGTGCCAGCAGTTCCCTTAGCGGGCCGAGGCGGGAGCAGTACTTC,CASSSLSGPRREQYF
TRBD2,TRBJ2-5,-,TRBV6-1,TGTGCCAGCAGTGGAACCTCAGGGGGACTAGCGGGGTACCAAGAGACCCAGTACTTC,CASSGTSGGLAGYQETQYF
-,TRBJ2-1,once,TRBV23-1,TGCGCCAGCAGTCAATCGACAGGAGATGGGCAGTTCTTC,CASSQSTGDGQFF
-,TRBJ1-4,-,TRBV5-4,TGTGCCAGCAGGCGGGACGGAGGGAATGAAAAACTGTTTTTT,CASRRDGGNEKLFF
-,TRBJ1-5,-,TRBV5-1,TGCGCCAGCAGCAGGGATAGCAATCAGCCCCAGCATTTT,CASSRDSNQPQHF
TRBD2,TRBJ2-1,-,TRBV7-9,TGTGCCAGCAGCCAAGAGCCTAGCGGGAGTCTCTACAATGAGCAGTTCTTC,CASSQEPSGSLYNEQFF
-,TRBJ2-3,-,TRBV15,TGTGCCACCAGCAGAGATGGTGGGGGAGATACGCAGTATTTT,CATSRDGGGDTQYF
TRBD1,TRBJ2-2,-,TRBV28,TGTGCCAGCAGCCGGACAGGGTCCGGCGGGACCAACACCGGGGAGCTGTTTTTT,CASSRTGSGGTNTGELFF
-,TRBJ1-1,-,TRBV29-1,TGCAGCACTAAGGAAACCGCAGCTGAAGCTTTCTTT,CSTKETAAEAFF
-,TRBJ2-7,-,TRBV28,TGTGCCAGCAGTTTGTCGTACGACGAGCAGTACTTC,CASSLSYDEQYF
TRBD2,TRBJ2-5,-,TRBV7-4,TGTGCCAGCAGCGACCGCCGGGGGGGCCAAGAGACCCAGTACTTC,CASSDRRGGQETQYF
-,TRBJ1-3,-,TRBV5-1,TGCGCCAGCAGCTTGGATGTGGTAGGCTCTGGAAACACCATATATTTT,CASSLDVVGSGNTIYF
TRBD2,TRBJ2-4,-,TRBV7-2,TGTGCCAGCAGCTTAGCCGCGGGAGTCGACATTCAGTACTTC,CASSLAAGVDIQYF
-,TRBJ2-3,few,TRBV2,TGTGCCAGCAACCTGGGGGGAATCACAGATACGCAGTATTTT,CASNLGGITDTQYF
TRBD2,TRBJ2-2,-,TRBV2,TGTGCCAGCAGTAGCGACGGGGGGGACACCGGGGAGCTGTTTTTT,CASSSDGGDTGELFF
TRBD1,TRBJ1-4,-,TRBV7-2,TGTGCCAGCAGCTTACGACAGGGAATTGGCGAAAAACTGTTTTTT,CASSLRQGIGEKLFF
-,TRBJ1-1,once,TRBV6-1,TGTGCCAACTCCGACGGCCCCGGGAACACTGAAGCTTTCTTT,CANSDGPGNTEAFF
TRBD2,TRBJ2-1,-,TRBV6-4,TGTGCCAGCAGTGACCAGGTAGCGGGAAATGATGAGCAGTTCTTC,CASSDQVAGNDEQFF
-,TRBJ2-3,-,TRBV18,TGTGCCAGCTCCGCGGACAGACGCACAGATACGCAGTATTTT,CASSADRRTDTQYF
-,TRBJ1-1,few,TRBV4-2,TGTGCCAGCAGCTACTCAATGAACACTGAAGCTTTCTTT,CASSYSMNTEAFF
TRBD1,TRBJ2-7,once,TRBV5-1,TGCGCCAGCAGCTTGGGACAGGGGAACGAGCAGTACTTC,CASSLGQGNEQYF
-,TRBJ2-1,-,TRBV10-3,TGTGCCATCAGTGAGGGGGAGGTGAATGAGCAGTTCTTC,CAISEGEVNEQFF
TRBD2,TRBJ2-7,-,TRBV9,TGTGCCAGCAGCGTAGGACTAGCGGGCTCCTACGAGCAGTACTTC,CASSVGLAGSYEQYF
TRBD1,TRBJ2-3,-,TRBV5-1,TGCGCCAGCAGCCCGGGACAGGTTGGGACAGATACGCAGTATTTT,CASSPGQVGTDTQYF
TRBD1,TRBJ2-1,once,TRBV6-5,TGTGCCAGCAGTTACTCGTGGGACAGCAATGAGCAGTTCTTC,CASSYSWDSNEQFF
-,TRBJ2-5,-,TRBV5-1,TGCGCCAGCAGCCCTACCCCGAACAGGGCCCCCGAGACCCAGTACTTC,CASSPTPNRAPETQYF
-,TRBJ1-1,-,TRBV5-3,TGTGCCAGAAGCTTGGGGGGTCAGGGTGAAGCTTTCTTT,CARSLGGQGEAFF
-,TRBJ2-1,once,TRBV7-3,TGTGCCAGCAGTAAAACTCTTTCCCCCCATGAGCAGTTCTTC,CASSKTLSPHEQFF
-,TRBJ2-1,-,TRBV21-1,TGTGCCAGCAGCCTCAAACATGAGGGGGAGGGGACTAGCGGGAGATGGTACAATGAGCAGTTCTTC,CASSLKHEGEGTSGRWYNEQFF
TRBD2,TRBJ2-3,-,TRBV7-2,TGTGCCAGCAGCCGACAAGCGGGATGGGTAGATACGCAGTATTTT,CASSRQAGWVDTQYF
-,TRBJ1-6,-,TRBV5-1,TGCGCCAGCAGGTCGGGGACCGGGAATTCACCCCTCCACTTT,CASRSGTGNSPLHF
-,TRBJ2-2,-,TRBV5-1,TGCGCCAGCAGCCTCTTCCCCCGCAAGGGCGGGGAGCTGTTTTTT,CASSLFPRKGGELFF
-,TRBJ1-2,many,TRBV4-1,TGCGCCAGCAGCCCGAATACCTTAGGACTCTATGGCTACACCTTC,CASSPNTLGLYGYTF
-,TRBJ1-4,few,TRBV2,TGTGCCAGCAGAGCCGGGACGGGTGATGAAAAACTGTTTTTT,CASRAGTGDEKLFF
-,TRBJ2-4,-,TRBV19,TGTGCCAGTAGTATAGAACTAGCCAAAAACATTCAGTACTTC,CASSIELAKNIQYF